This TCR beta chain stems from a study of breast tumors, draining lymph nodes, adjacent tissues. This clonotype was counted at least ten times. The antigen remains undetermined. One entry per CDR3 protein results from TCRdb running MiXCR on the multiplex PCR reads. The sample carries around 190,000 distinct CDR3 sequences, approximately 30% recorded once. Axillary draining lymph nodes of breast cancer patients supplied the node samples. Regarding the study as a whole: Tumors had less TCR diversity than lymph nodes, more than nontumor tissue.

V lost 4 bases to trimming and J lost 9 bases, with 15 bases between them. This CDR3 has 12 residues. CDR1 and CDR2 (germline): SQVTM, ANQGSEA. This TCR came from a female donor with breast cancer. Some clones in this sample may be carry-over from other donors' samples. The J gene is TRBJ1-2, the V gene TRBV29-1; D remains ambiguous. Sequenced sample: axillary lymph node tissue. DNA of the CDR3: TGCAGCGTTGCAACGCGGCTGTCTAGCTACACCTTC. Its translation is CSVATRLSSYTF.